The entry that follows covers one T cell receptor beta chain sequence. What it binds is not known. The sample belongs to a study of shared clonotypes between healthy human individuals. Recent acute infections and vaccinations were absent in the healthy HIV-negative adult donors. Every donor, a Caucasian adult, lived in Nashville, Tennessee. Points from the study as a whole: Among donors, clonotype sharing was expected to be affected by sequencing depth.

TCRdb keeps only in-frame clones here, not all; method: immunoSEQ multiplex PCR. The sample includes approximately 1.5 million clones, 97% to 99% of them seen just once. J gave up 2 bases and V 6 bases, and 6 bases lay outside the gene matches. The CDR3 loop spans 15 amino acids. Per germline, CDR1 MDHEN and CDR2 SYDVKM. What was sequenced was naive CD4+ T cells sorted from blood. The sample's subset: CD45RA+ positively selected. The receptor was isolated from a man aged 30-40 years in good health. V gene TRBV28 combines with J gene TRBJ1-5; 8 nucleotides agree with TRBD1. As DNA, the CDR3 is TGTGCCAGCAGCTCAGAGACAGGGGGCAATCAGCCCCAGCATTTT. Its protein is CASSSETGGNQPQHF.